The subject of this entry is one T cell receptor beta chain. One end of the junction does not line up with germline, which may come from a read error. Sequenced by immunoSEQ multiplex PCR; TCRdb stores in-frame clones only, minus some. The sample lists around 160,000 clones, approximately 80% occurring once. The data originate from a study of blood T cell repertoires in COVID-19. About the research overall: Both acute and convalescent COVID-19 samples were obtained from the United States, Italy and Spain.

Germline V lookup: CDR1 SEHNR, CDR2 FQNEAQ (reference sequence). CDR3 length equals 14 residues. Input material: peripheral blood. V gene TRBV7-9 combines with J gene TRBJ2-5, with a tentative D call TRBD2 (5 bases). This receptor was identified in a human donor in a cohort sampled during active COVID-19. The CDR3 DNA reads TGTGCCAGCAGCCCCGGACTGGACCAGGAGACCCAGTACTTC. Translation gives CASSPGLDQETQYF. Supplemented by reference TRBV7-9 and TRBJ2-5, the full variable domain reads DTGVSQNPRHKITKRGQNVTFRCDPISEHNRLYWYRQTLGQGPEFLTYFQNEAQLEKSRLLSDRFSAERPKGSFSTLEIQRTEQGDSAMYLCASSPGLDQETQYFGPGTRLLVL.